This T cell receptor (beta chain) was obtained from a study of blood T cells in healthy people across ages. Study conclusions and caveats: No conclusive comparison of naive versus antigen-experienced cells was possible with unsorted PBMCs. Per million T cells, the diversity of TCR beta decreased roughly linearly as age advanced.

There were healthy Caucasian individuals from Russia, aged roughly 6 to 100, serving as donors. CDR3 size: 17 residues. Germline CDR1 reads MNHNS; CDR2 reads SASEGT. Trimming pared 6 bases from V and 3 bases from J, leaving 23 bases between. PCR was performed a second time for 7 to 11 cycles using a sample-barcoded 5' primer and a J-beta primer mix. A tag from a template-switch adaptor with 12 random nucleotides marked each cDNA molecule. TCRdb fed the 5' RACE reads into MiXCR, producing one record per CDR3 protein. The sample consists of under 950,000 distinct CDR3 sequences, approximately 22% of them appearing once. This clonotype was counted a few times. Antigen: not known.

The receptor was derived from a man between 65 and 85 years old in good health. Sequencing was done on a sample of blood. V usage is TRBV6-1 and J usage is TRBJ1-1, with D uncertain. CDR3 in amino acids: CASSFSRLPVGDTEAFF. The CDR3 bases are TGTGCCAGCAGCTTTTCTCGACTTCCCGTTGGGGACACTGAAGCTTTCTTT.